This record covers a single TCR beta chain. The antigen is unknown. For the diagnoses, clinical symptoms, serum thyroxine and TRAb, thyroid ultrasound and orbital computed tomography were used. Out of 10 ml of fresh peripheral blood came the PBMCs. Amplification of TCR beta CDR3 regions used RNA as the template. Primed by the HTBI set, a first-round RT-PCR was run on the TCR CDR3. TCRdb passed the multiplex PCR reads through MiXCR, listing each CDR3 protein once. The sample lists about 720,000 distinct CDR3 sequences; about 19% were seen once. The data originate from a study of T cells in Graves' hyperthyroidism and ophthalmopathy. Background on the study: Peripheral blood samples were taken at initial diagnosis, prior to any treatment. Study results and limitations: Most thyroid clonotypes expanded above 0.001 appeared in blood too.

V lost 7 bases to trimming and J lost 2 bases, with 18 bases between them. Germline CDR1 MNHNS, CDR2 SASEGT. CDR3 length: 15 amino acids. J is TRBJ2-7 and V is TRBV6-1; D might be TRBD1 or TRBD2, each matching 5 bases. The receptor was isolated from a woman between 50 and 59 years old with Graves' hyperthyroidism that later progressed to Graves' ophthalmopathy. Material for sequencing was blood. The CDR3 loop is CASTPWGSGTYEQYF. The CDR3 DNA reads TGTGCCAGCACCCCGTGGGGGTCGGGGACCTACGAGCAGTACTTC.